A selection of T cell receptor beta chains follows, all from one sample in a study of graft-versus-host responses after intestinal transplantation. Antigens of these TCRs are unknown. TCRdb keeps only in-frame clones here, not all; method: immunoSEQ multiplex PCR. The sample shows roughly 75,000 clones, 91% of them seen only once. The sequencing used unstimulated CD4+ T cells sorted from spleen or lymph node cells, collected before intestinal transplant. The receptors shown here come from a human donor who received an intestinal transplant. Each CDR3 is given with its conserved first and last residue. The order of the fields is CDR3 protein, CDR3 DNA, D gene, V gene, J gene, clone size. D genes are given only for firm matches. Expanded clones are given a class, and other clones once, few, many or no size at all.

cdr3_aa: CASSFSLTSGGETQYF
cdr3_nt: TGTGCCAGCAGCTTTAGTCTGACTAGCGGGGGGGAGACCCAGTACTTC
d_call: TRBD2
v_call: TRBV7-9
j_call: TRBJ2-5
clone_size: NA

cdr3_aa: CASSQETASSYNSPLHF
cdr3_nt: TGCGCCAGCAGCCAAGAAACCGCGAGCTCCTATAATTCACCCCTCCACTTT
d_call: NA
v_call: TRBV4-3
j_call: TRBJ1-6
clone_size: NA

cdr3_aa: CASSMGRTGPRGEKLFF
cdr3_nt: TGTGCCAGTAGTATGGGAAGGACAGGGCCCCGAGGTGAAAAACTGTTTTTT
d_call: TRBD1
v_call: TRBV19
j_call: TRBJ1-4
clone_size: NA

cdr3_aa: CASSPRASTYEQYF
cdr3_nt: TGCGCCAGCAGCCCGCGGGCGTCTACCTACGAGCAGTACTTC
d_call: NA
v_call: TRBV5-1
j_call: TRBJ2-7
clone_size: NA

cdr3_aa: CASSWGLAGHQYF
cdr3_nt: TGTGCCAGCAGTTGGGGACTAGCGGGGCATCAGTACTTC
d_call: TRBD2
v_call: TRBV6-5
j_call: TRBJ2-7
clone_size: NA

cdr3_aa: CATSRVLAGAAGAQYF
cdr3_nt: TGTGCCACCAGCAGAGTTCTAGCGGGGGCAGCAGGGGCCCAGTACTTC
d_call: TRBD2
v_call: TRBV15
j_call: TRBJ2-5
clone_size: NA

cdr3_aa: CASSTGTIYEQYF
cdr3_nt: TGTGCCAGCAGTACCGGGACTATCTACGAGCAGTACTTC
d_call: TRBD2
v_call: TRBV6-5
j_call: TRBJ2-7
clone_size: NA

cdr3_aa: CASSYGATNEKLFF
cdr3_nt: TGTGCCAGCAGTTACGGAGCAACTAATGAAAAACTGTTTTTT
d_call: NA
v_call: TRBV6-5
j_call: TRBJ1-4
clone_size: NA

cdr3_aa: CASSGPGTVSSYEQYF
cdr3_nt: TGTGCCAGCAGCGGCCCCGGGACAGTGAGCTCCTACGAGCAGTACTTC
d_call: TRBD1
v_call: TRBV7-9
j_call: TRBJ2-7
clone_size: NA

cdr3_aa: CASSSTSGGISYEQYF
cdr3_nt: TGTGCCAGCAGCTCGACGAGCGGGGGGATCTCCTACGAGCAGTACTTC
d_call: TRBD2
v_call: TRBV7-8
j_call: TRBJ2-7
clone_size: once

cdr3_aa: CASSPGTVNTEAFF
cdr3_nt: TGTGCCAGCTCACCCGGAACAGTGAACACTGAAGCTTTCTTT
d_call: NA
v_call: TRBV18
j_call: TRBJ1-1
clone_size: NA

cdr3_aa: CASSQTGVGYTF
cdr3_nt: TGCGCCAGCAGCCAGACAGGGGTAGGCTACACCTTC
d_call: TRBD1
v_call: TRBV4-3
j_call: TRBJ1-2
clone_size: NA

cdr3_aa: CASSSNRDTYGYTF
cdr3_nt: TGTGCCAGCAGTTCTAACAGGGATACCTATGGCTACACCTTC
d_call: NA
v_call: TRBV6-5
j_call: TRBJ1-2
clone_size: NA

cdr3_aa: CASSLGLLSYEQYF
cdr3_nt: TGTGCCAGCAGCTTGGGGCTACTATCCTACGAGCAGTACTTC
d_call: NA
v_call: TRBV5-6
j_call: TRBJ2-7
clone_size: few

cdr3_aa: CASRDILRGQTGELFF
cdr3_nt: TGTGCCAGTAGGGACATCCTCAGGGGGCAAACCGGGGAGCTGTTTTTT
d_call: TRBD1
v_call: TRBV19
j_call: TRBJ2-2
clone_size: NA

cdr3_aa: CASSIRGMTSGNTIYF
cdr3_nt: TGTGCCAGTAGTATCAGAGGAATGACGTCTGGAAACACCATATATTTT
d_call: NA
v_call: TRBV19
j_call: TRBJ1-3
clone_size: NA

cdr3_aa: CASSQDTGVEAFF
cdr3_nt: TGCGCCAGCAGCCAAGATACCGGGGTTGAAGCTTTCTTT
d_call: NA
v_call: TRBV4-3
j_call: TRBJ1-1
clone_size: few

cdr3_aa: CASSSTSGGAQETQYF
cdr3_nt: TGTGCCAGCAGCTCCACTAGCGGGGGGGCCCAAGAGACCCAGTACTTC
d_call: TRBD2
v_call: TRBV7-9
j_call: TRBJ2-5
clone_size: NA

cdr3_aa: CASSGTGAGNTIYF
cdr3_nt: TGTGCCAGTAGTGGGACAGGGGCTGGAAACACCATATATTTT
d_call: TRBD1
v_call: TRBV19
j_call: TRBJ1-3
clone_size: NA

cdr3_aa: CASRDSGGTEAFF
cdr3_nt: TGTGCCAGCCGGGACAGTGGGGGGACTGAAGCTTTCTTT
d_call: TRBD1
v_call: TRBV6-5
j_call: TRBJ1-1
clone_size: NA

cdr3_aa: CASRRAEGATPYEQYF
cdr3_nt: TGCGCCAGCAGGAGGGCTGAGGGGGCGACCCCCTACGAGCAGTACTTC
d_call: TRBD1
v_call: TRBV10-2
j_call: TRBJ2-7
clone_size: NA

cdr3_aa: CASSPAGSSNGQPQHF
cdr3_nt: TGTGCCAGTAGTCCGGCAGGGTCAAGCAACGGTCAGCCCCAGCATTTT
d_call: NA
v_call: TRBV19
j_call: TRBJ1-5
clone_size: NA

cdr3_aa: CASRTSGGAVNEQFF
cdr3_nt: TGTGCCAGCAGAACTAGCGGGGGGGCGGTAAATGAGCAGTTCTTC
d_call: TRBD2
v_call: TRBV7-8
j_call: TRBJ2-1
clone_size: NA

cdr3_aa: CSVTQGASGNTIYF
cdr3_nt: TGCAGCGTAACACAGGGGGCTAGTGGAAACACCATATATTTT
d_call: TRBD1
v_call: TRBV29-1
j_call: TRBJ1-3
clone_size: NA

cdr3_aa: CASSLSASGVYEQYF
cdr3_nt: TGTGCCAGCAGCTTATCGGCTAGCGGGGTGTACGAGCAGTACTTC
d_call: TRBD2
v_call: TRBV7-8
j_call: TRBJ2-7
clone_size: NA

cdr3_aa: CASSPRQAPKVTEAFF
cdr3_nt: TGCGCCAGCAGTCCACGGCAGGCGCCTAAGGTGACTGAAGCTTTCTTT
d_call: NA
v_call: TRBV23-1
j_call: TRBJ1-1
clone_size: once

cdr3_aa: CASSIRSGGKTEAFF
cdr3_nt: TGTGCCAGTAGTATTAGGTCAGGGGGCAAAACTGAAGCTTTCTTT
d_call: TRBD1
v_call: TRBV19
j_call: TRBJ1-1
clone_size: NA

cdr3_aa: CASRLQGPNTEAFF
cdr3_nt: TGTGCCAGCAGGCTACAGGGTCCGAACACTGAAGCTTTCTTT
d_call: NA
v_call: TRBV6-1
j_call: TRBJ1-1
clone_size: NA

cdr3_aa: CASTISNPGELFF
cdr3_nt: TGTGCCAGTACCATTTCAAACCCGGGTGAGCTGTTTTTT
d_call: NA
v_call: TRBV19
j_call: TRBJ2-2
clone_size: NA

cdr3_aa: CASSVDVGTGSSPLHF
cdr3_nt: TGTGCCAGCAGCGTAGACGTAGGGACAGGGTCTTCACCCCTCCACTTT
d_call: TRBD1
v_call: TRBV9
j_call: TRBJ1-6
clone_size: NA

cdr3_aa: CASSMTPSYEQYF
cdr3_nt: TGTGCCAGTAGTATGACACCTTCCTACGAGCAGTACTTC
d_call: NA
v_call: TRBV19
j_call: TRBJ2-7
clone_size: NA

cdr3_aa: CASSFRDRGNSPLHF
cdr3_nt: TGCGCCAGCAGTTTCCGGGACAGGGGTAATTCACCCCTCCACTTT
d_call: TRBD1
v_call: TRBV4-1
j_call: TRBJ1-6
clone_size: NA

cdr3_aa: CASSLGLAGARVNIQYF
cdr3_nt: TGTGCCAGCAGCCTGGGACTAGCGGGGGCGAGAGTCAACATTCAGTACTTC
d_call: TRBD2
v_call: TRBV7-9
j_call: TRBJ2-4
clone_size: NA

cdr3_aa: CSVGGQGSGNTIYF
cdr3_nt: TGCAGCGTGGGCGGACAGGGCTCTGGAAACACCATATATTTT
d_call: TRBD1
v_call: TRBV29-1
j_call: TRBJ1-3
clone_size: NA

cdr3_aa: CASSIAGGNYGYTF
cdr3_nt: TGTGCCAGTTCCATTGCGGGGGGCAACTATGGCTACACCTTC
d_call: NA
v_call: TRBV19
j_call: TRBJ1-2
clone_size: NA

cdr3_aa: CASRSTRGWVGQPQHF
cdr3_nt: TGTGCCAGCAGATCGACGAGGGGGTGGGTAGGTCAGCCCCAGCATTTT
d_call: NA
v_call: TRBV27
j_call: TRBJ1-5
clone_size: NA

cdr3_aa: CASSLVYNSPLHF
cdr3_nt: TGTGCCAGCAGCTTAGTATATAATTCACCCCTCCACTTT
d_call: NA
v_call: TRBV11-3
j_call: TRBJ1-6
clone_size: NA

cdr3_aa: CASSSTGGRTEAFF
cdr3_nt: TGTGCCAGTAGTTCGACAGGGGGTCGCACTGAAGCTTTCTTT
d_call: TRBD1
v_call: TRBV19
j_call: TRBJ1-1
clone_size: NA

cdr3_aa: CASRPRDRGNTIYF
cdr3_nt: TGTGCCAGCAGACCCCGGGACAGAGGAAACACCATATATTTT
d_call: TRBD1
v_call: TRBV6-6
j_call: TRBJ1-3
clone_size: NA

cdr3_aa: CASSRDREDTGELFF
cdr3_nt: TGTGCCAGCAGTCGGGACAGGGAGGACACCGGGGAGCTGTTTTTT
d_call: TRBD1
v_call: TRBV5-4
j_call: TRBJ2-2
clone_size: once

cdr3_aa: CASSLAYTGELFF
cdr3_nt: TGCGCCAGCAGCTTGGCATACACCGGGGAGCTGTTTTTT
d_call: NA
v_call: TRBV5-1
j_call: TRBJ2-2
clone_size: NA

cdr3_aa: CASSRNQGGTEAFF
cdr3_nt: TGTGCCAGCAGCCGTAACCAGGGTGGCACTGAAGCTTTCTTT
d_call: NA
v_call: TRBV6-1
j_call: TRBJ1-1
clone_size: NA

cdr3_aa: CAISELYRGLPEKLFF
cdr3_nt: TGTGCCATCAGTGAGTTATACAGGGGGCTTCCTGAAAAACTGTTTTTT
d_call: TRBD1
v_call: TRBV10-3
j_call: TRBJ1-4
clone_size: NA

cdr3_aa: CASAGYNEQFF
cdr3_nt: TGTGCCAGCGCAGGCTACAATGAGCAGTTCTTC
d_call: NA
v_call: TRBV19
j_call: TRBJ2-1
clone_size: NA

cdr3_aa: CASSRGQGRENTEAFF
cdr3_nt: TGTGCCAGCAGCAGGGGACAGGGGCGAGAGAACACTGAAGCTTTCTTT
d_call: TRBD1
v_call: TRBV5-4
j_call: TRBJ1-1
clone_size: few

cdr3_aa: CASSYRGGGGSTDTQYF
cdr3_nt: TGTGCCAGCAGCTATCGAGGCGGGGGTGGTAGCACAGATACGCAGTATTTT
d_call: TRBD2
v_call: TRBV7-2
j_call: TRBJ2-3
clone_size: NA

cdr3_aa: CASSLDGGYNSPLHF
cdr3_nt: TGCGCCAGCAGCTTGGATGGGGGGTATAATTCACCCCTCCACTTT
d_call: NA
v_call: TRBV5-1
j_call: TRBJ1-6
clone_size: NA

cdr3_aa: CASSQGREGYGYTF
cdr3_nt: TGCGCCAGCAGCCAAGGAAGGGAGGGCTATGGCTACACCTTC
d_call: NA
v_call: TRBV4-3
j_call: TRBJ1-2
clone_size: NA